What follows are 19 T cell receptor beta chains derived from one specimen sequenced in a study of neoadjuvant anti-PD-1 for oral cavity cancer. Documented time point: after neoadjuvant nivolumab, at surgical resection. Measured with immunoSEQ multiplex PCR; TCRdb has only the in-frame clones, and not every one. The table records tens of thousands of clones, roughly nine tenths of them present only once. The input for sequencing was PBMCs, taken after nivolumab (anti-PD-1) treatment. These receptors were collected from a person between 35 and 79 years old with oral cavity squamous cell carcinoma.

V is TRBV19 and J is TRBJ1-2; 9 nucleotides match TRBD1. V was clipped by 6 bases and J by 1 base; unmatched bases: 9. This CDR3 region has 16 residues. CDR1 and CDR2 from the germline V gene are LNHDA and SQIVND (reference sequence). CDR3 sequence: CASRDEQGAFNYGYTF. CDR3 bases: TGTGCCAGTAGAGACGAACAGGGGGCCTTTAACTATGGCTACACCTTC.

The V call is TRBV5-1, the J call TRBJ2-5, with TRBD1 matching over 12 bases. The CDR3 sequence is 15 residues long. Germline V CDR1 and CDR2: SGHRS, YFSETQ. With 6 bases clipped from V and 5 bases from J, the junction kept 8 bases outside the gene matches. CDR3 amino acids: CASISGTGGAETQYF. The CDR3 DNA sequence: TGCGCCAGCATATCAGGGACAGGGGGCGCGGAGACCCAGTACTTC.

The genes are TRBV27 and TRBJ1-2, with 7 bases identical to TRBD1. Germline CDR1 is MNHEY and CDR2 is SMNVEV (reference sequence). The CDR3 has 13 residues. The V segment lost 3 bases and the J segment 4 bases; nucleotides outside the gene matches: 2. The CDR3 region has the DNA TGTGCCAGCAGTTTCAGGGACAGCTATGGCTACACCTTC. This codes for CASSFRDSYGYTF.

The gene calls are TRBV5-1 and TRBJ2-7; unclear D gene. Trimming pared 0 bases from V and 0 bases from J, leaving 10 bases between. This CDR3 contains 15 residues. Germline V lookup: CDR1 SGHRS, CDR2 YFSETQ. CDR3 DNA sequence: TGCGCCAGCAGCTTGGGTTTTCCCAGCTCCTACGAGCAGTACTTC. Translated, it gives CASSLGFPSSYEQYF.

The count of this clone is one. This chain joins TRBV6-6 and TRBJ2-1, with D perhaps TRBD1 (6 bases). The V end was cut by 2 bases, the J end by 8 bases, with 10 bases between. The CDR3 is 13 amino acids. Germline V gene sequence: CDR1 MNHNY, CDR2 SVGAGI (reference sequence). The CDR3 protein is CASSYDRFDEQFF. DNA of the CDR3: TGTGCCAGCAGTTACGACAGGTTCGATGAGCAGTTCTTC.

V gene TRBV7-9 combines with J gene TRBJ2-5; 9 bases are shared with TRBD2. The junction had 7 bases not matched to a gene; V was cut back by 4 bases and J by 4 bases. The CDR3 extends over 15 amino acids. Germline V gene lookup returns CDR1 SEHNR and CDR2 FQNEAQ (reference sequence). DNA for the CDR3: TGTGCCAGCAGCTGGGGAGCGGGGGGCCGAGAGACCCAGTACTTC. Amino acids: CASSWGAGGRETQYF.

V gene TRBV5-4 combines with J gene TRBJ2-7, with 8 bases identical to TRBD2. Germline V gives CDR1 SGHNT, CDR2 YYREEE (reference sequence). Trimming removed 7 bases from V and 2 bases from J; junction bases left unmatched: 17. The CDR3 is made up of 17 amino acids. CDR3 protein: CASAPGGASRGPYEQYF. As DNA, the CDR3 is TGTGCCAGCGCCCCCGGGGGGGCTAGTCGGGGGCCCTACGAGCAGTACTTC.

The CDR3 loop is CASSLSTRGYTEAFF. In DNA, the CDR3 is TGTGCCAGCAGTTTATCTACCCGGGGGTACACTGAAGCTTTCTTT. The chain recombines TRBV27 with TRBJ1-1; weak D call: TRBD1 (5 bases). Germline V gene data show CDR1 as MNHEY and CDR2 as SMNVEV (reference sequence). V was trimmed by 0 bases and J by 3 bases, leaving 11 bases between them. The CDR3 runs 15 residues.

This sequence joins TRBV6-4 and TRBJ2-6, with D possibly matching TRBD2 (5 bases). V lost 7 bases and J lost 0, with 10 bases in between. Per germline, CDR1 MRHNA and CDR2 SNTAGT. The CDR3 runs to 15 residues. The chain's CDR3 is CASTREGSGANVLTF. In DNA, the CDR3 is TGTGCCAGCACTCGAGAGGGCTCTGGGGCCAACGTCCTGACTTTC.

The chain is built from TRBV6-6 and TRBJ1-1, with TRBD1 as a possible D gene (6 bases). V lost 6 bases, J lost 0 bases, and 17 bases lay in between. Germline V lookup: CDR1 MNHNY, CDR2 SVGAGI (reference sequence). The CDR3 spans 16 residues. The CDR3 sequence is CASRTGDTFMNTEAFF. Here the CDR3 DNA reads TGTGCCAGCAGAACCGGGGACACCTTCATGAACACTGAAGCTTTCTTT.

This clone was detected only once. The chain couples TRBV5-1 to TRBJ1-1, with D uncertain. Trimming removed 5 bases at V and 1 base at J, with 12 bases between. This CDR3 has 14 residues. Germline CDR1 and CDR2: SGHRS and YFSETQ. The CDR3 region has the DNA TGCGCCAGCAGGAGATCGCCGGAGAACACTGAAGCTTTCTTT. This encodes CASRRSPENTEAFF. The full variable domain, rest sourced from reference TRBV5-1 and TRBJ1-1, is KAGVTQTPRYLIKTRGQQVTLSCSPISGHRSVSWYQQTPGQGLQFLFEYFSETQRNKGNFPGRFSGRQFSNSRSEMNVSTLELGDSALYLCASRRSPENTEAFFGQGTRLTVV.

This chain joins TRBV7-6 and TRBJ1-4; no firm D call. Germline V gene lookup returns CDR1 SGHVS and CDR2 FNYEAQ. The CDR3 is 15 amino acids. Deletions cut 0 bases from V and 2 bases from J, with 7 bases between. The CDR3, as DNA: TGTGCCAGCAGCTTAGCCCCAGACACTAATGAAAAACTGTTTTTT. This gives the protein CASSLAPDTNEKLFF.

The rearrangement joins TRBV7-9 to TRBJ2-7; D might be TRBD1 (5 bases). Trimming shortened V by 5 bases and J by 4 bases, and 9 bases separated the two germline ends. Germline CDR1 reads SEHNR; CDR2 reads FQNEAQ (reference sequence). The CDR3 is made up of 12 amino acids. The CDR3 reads CASSDDRYEQYF. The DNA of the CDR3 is TGTGCCAGCAGCGATGACAGATACGAGCAGTACTTC.

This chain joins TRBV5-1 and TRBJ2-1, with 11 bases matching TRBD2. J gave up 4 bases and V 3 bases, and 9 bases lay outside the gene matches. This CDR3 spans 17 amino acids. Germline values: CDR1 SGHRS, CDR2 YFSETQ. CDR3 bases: TGCGCCAGCAGCTCTAACCCGACTAGCGGGACATACAATGAGCAGTTCTTC. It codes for CASSSNPTSGTYNEQFF.

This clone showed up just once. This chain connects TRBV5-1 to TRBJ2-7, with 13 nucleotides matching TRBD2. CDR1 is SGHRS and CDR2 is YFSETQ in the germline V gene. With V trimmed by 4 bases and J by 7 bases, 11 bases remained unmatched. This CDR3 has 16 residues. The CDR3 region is CASSTGLAGDKGEQYF. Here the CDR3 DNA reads TGCGCCAGCAGCACCGGACTAGCGGGGGACAAGGGAGAGCAGTACTTC.

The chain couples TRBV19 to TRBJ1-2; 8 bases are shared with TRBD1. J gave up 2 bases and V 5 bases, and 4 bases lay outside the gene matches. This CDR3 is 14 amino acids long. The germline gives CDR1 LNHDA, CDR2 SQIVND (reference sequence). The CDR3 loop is CASSPRTGNYGYTF. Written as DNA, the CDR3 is TGTGCCAGTAGTCCCCGGACAGGGAACTATGGCTACACCTTC.

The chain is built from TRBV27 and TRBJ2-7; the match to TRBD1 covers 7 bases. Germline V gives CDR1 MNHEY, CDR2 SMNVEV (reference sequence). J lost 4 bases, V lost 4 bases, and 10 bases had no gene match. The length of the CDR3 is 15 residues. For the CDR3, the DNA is TGTGCCAGCAGTTGGAAAGAGAGGGGGCATTACGAGCAGTACTTC. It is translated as CASSWKERGHYEQYF.

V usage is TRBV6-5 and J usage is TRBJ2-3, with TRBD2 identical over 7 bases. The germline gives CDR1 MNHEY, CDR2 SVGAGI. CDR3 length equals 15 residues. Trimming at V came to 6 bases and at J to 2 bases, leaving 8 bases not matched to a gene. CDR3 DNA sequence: TGTGCCAGCAGCCCCGGGACTACCCACACAGATACGCAGTATTTT. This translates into CASSPGTTHTDTQYF.

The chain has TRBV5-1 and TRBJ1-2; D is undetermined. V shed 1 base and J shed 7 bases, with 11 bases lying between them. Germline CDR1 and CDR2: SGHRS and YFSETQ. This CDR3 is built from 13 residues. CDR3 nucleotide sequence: TGCGCCAGCAGCTTGAGCCCCTGGGCTGGCTACACCTTC. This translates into CASSLSPWAGYTF.